This TCR beta chain was retrieved from a study of glioma-infiltrating T cells. Study-level points and caveats: Above-expected tissue-blood divergence occurred in all gliomas, most in low-grade ones. CDR3 overlap between tissue and blood was very small.

Turning to this clonotype: The antigen remains undetermined.

Amplification of TCR alpha and beta CDR3 regions from RNA used iRepertoire nested multiplex PCR. TCRdb called the multiplex PCR reads again in MiXCR, with one record for every CDR3 protein. The sample contains more than 110,000 distinct CDR3 sequences, roughly two fifths of which appear only once. V lost 3 bases and J lost 0, with 12 bases in between. The CDR3 runs to 14 residues. Per germline, CDR1 DFQATT and CDR2 SNEGSKA (reference sequence). The V and J genes are TRBV20-1 and TRBJ2-7; D unresolved. Material: glioma tissue, nonneoplastic brain tissue, or PBMCs (not recorded which). This receptor was identified in a human donor with low-grade glioma or glioblastoma, undergoing nonglioma brain surgery, or in good health (not recorded which). The chain's CDR3 is CSASLPRSSYEQYF. The DNA of the CDR3 is TGCAGTGCTAGCCTACCCCGAAGCTCCTACGAGCAGTACTTC.